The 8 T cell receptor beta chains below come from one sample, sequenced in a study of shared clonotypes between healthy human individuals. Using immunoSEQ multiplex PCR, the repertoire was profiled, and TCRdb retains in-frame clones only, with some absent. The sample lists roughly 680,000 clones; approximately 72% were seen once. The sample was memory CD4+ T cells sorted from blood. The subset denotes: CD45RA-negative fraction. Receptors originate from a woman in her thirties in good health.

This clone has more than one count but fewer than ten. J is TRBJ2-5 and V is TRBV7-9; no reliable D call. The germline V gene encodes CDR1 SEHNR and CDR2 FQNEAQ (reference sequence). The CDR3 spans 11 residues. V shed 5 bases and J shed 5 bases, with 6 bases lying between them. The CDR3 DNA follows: TGTGCCAGCAGCCATTATGAGACCCAGTACTTC. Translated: CASSHYETQYF. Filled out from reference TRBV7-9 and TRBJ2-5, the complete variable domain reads DTGVSQNPRHKITKRGQNVTFRCDPISEHNRLYWYRQTLGQGPEFLTYFQNEAQLEKSRLLSDRFSAERPKGSFSTLEIQRTEQGDSAMYLCASSHYETQYFGPGTRLLVL.

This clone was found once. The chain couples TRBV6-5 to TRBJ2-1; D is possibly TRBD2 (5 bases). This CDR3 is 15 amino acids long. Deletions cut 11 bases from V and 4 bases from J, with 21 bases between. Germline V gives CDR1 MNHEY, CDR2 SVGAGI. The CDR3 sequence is CAPTQTGSWYNEQFF. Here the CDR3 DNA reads TGTGCCCCAACTCAAACGGGGAGTTGGTACAATGAGCAGTTCTTC.

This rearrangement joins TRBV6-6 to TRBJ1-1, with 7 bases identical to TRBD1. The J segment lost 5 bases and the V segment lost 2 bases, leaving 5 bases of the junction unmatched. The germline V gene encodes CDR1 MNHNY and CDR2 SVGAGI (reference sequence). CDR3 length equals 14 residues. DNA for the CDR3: TGTGCCAGCAGTTACAACACAGGGGTAACTGAAGCTTTCTTT. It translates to CASSYNTGVTEAFF.

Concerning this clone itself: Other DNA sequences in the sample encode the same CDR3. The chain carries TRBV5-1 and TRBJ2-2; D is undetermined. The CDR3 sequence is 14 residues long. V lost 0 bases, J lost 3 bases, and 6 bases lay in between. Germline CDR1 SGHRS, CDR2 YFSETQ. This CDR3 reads CASSLDSYTGELFF. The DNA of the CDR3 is TGCGCCAGCAGCTTGGACTCTTACACCGGGGAGCTGTTTTTT.

CDR3 protein: CASSLWAVPNEKLFF. In DNA, the CDR3 is TGTGCCAGCAGCTTGTGGGCAGTCCCTAATGAAAAACTGTTTTTT. This chain joins TRBV5-6 and TRBJ1-4; D remains unclear. CDR3 length: 15 residues. V lost 1 base and J 3 bases, leaving 10 bases between the germline ends. Germline values: CDR1 SGHDT, CDR2 YYEEEE.

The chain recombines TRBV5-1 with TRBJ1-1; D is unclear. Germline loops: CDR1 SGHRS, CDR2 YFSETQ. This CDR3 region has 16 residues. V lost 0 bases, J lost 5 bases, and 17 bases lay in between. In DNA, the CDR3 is TGCGCCAGCAGCTTGGGAGCGGCTAGCGCATGGACTGAAGCTTTCTTT. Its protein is CASSLGAASAWTEAFF.

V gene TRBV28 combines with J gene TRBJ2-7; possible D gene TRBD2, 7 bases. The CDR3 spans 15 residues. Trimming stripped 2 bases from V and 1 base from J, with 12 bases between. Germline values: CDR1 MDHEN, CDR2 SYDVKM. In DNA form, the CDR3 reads TGTGCCAGCAGTTTAGGGGGGGCTCTATCCTACGAGCAGTACTTC. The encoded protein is CASSLGGALSYEQYF.

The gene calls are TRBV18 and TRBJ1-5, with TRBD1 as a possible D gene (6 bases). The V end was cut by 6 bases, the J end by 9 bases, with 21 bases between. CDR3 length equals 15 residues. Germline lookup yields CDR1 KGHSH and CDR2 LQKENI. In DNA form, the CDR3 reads TGTGCCAGCTCCCAGGGGACCCTTTTAGATTCGCCCCAGCATTTT. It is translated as CASSQGTLLDSPQHF.